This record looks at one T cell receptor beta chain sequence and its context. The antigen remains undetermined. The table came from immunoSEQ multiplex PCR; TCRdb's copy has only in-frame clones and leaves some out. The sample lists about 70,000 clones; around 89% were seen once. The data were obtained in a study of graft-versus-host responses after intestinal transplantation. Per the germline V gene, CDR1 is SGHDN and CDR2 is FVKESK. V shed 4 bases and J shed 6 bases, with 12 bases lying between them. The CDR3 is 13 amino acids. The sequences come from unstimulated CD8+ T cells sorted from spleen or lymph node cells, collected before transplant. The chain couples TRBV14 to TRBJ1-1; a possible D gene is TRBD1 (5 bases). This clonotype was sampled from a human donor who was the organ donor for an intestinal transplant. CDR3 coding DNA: TGTGCCAGCAGCCTTCAAGGGGCCTCTGAAGCTTTCTTT. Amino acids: CASSLQGASEAFF.